These 22 T cell receptor beta chains were sequenced from one sample in a study of T cells in Graves' hyperthyroidism and ophthalmopathy. Researchers took RNA transcripts and amplified the TCR beta CDR3 regions from them. First-round RT-PCR targeting the TCR CDR3 was performed with the HTBI primer set. TCRdb reprocessed the multiplex PCR reads via MiXCR and lists one record per CDR3 protein. The table lists around 340,000 distinct CDR3 sequences, 15% to 20% of them singletons. The sequenced sample was blood. Receptors originate from a woman in her thirties or forties with Graves' ophthalmopathy.

This clonotype has at least ten counts. This chain uses TRBV6-2 or TRBV6-3 with TRBJ2-7; TRBD1 or TRBD2 may be the D gene (5 bases each). This CDR3 is 15 amino acids long. The V gene lost 2 bases and the J gene lost 4 bases, with 15 bases spanning the gap. Germline lookup yields CDR1 MNHEY and CDR2 SVGEGT. CDR3 coding DNA: TGTGCCAGCAGTTACCCCGGGACGACAATTTACGAGCAGTACTTC. Its protein product is CASSYPGTTIYEQYF.

This clonotype has a count of ten or more. The rearrangement joins TRBV18 to TRBJ1-5; TRBD1 is a possible D gene (6 bases). The CDR3 has 13 residues. CDR1 is KGHSH and CDR2 is LQKENI in the germline V gene. Trimming stripped 5 bases from V and 5 bases from J, with 10 bases between. The CDR3 DNA sequence: TGTGCCAGCTCAAAACAGGGAGATCAGCCCCAGCATTTT. This encodes CASSKQGDQPQHF.

This clonotype was counted at least ten times. In nucleotides, the CDR3 is TGTGCCAGTGTCGGGACAGCTTACACTGAAGCTTTCTTT. Encoded protein: CASVGTAYTEAFF. The V call is TRBV28, the J call TRBJ1-1; TRBD1 aligns across 7 bases. J was trimmed by 3 bases and V by 9 bases; bases with no gene match: 7. Per germline, CDR1 MDHEN and CDR2 SYDVKM. This CDR3 contains 13 residues.

V gene TRBV6-2 or TRBV6-3 combines with J gene TRBJ1-1; 8 nucleotides line up with TRBD1. The CDR3 runs 14 residues. Germline loops: CDR1 MNHEY, CDR2 SVGEGT. The junction had 8 bases not matched to a gene; V was cut back by 6 bases and J by 5 bases. Here the CDR3 DNA reads TGTGCCAGCAGAGCAGGGGGCGTGGGTACTGAAGCTTTCTTT. Translation: CASRAGGVGTEAFF.

In this sample, this clonotype turned up many times. This chain connects TRBV5-1 to TRBJ1-5, with unresolved D. Trimming removed 0 bases from V and 5 bases from J, with 12 bases in between. This CDR3 comprises 15 residues. The germline gives CDR1 SGHRS, CDR2 YFSETQ. This CDR3 is CASSLEGGGHQPQHF. The CDR3 bases are TGCGCCAGCAGCTTGGAGGGAGGAGGTCATCAGCCCCAGCATTTT. Using reference TRBV5-1 and TRBJ1-5 for the parts outside the CDR3, the full variable domain is KAGVTQTPRYLIKTRGQQVTLSCSPISGHRSVSWYQQTPGQGLQFLFEYFSETQRNKGNFPGRFSGRQFSNSRSEMNVSTLELGDSALYLCASSLEGGGHQPQHFGDGTRLSIL.

This clonotype was counted many times. V gene TRBV7-9 combines with J gene TRBJ1-1; D might be TRBD1 (5 bases). The V end lost 5 bases, the J end lost 3 bases, and 13 bases lay between the germline ends. Germline V lookup: CDR1 SEHNR, CDR2 FQNEAQ (reference sequence). The CDR3 runs to 14 residues. The CDR3 loop is CASSQGEVDTEAFF. In DNA form, the CDR3 reads TGTGCCAGCAGCCAAGGGGAGGTCGACACTGAAGCTTTCTTT.

The J gene is TRBJ2-2, the V gene TRBV29-1; TRBD1 matches at 7 bases. The CDR3 is made up of 14 amino acids. Per the germline V gene, CDR1 is SQVTM and CDR2 is ANQGSEA. Germline trimming cut 6 bases from V and 6 bases from J; bases unmatched to any gene: 10. In DNA form, the CDR3 reads TGCAGCGTGGCCCAGGGGGTGAGCGCCGGGGAGCTGTTTTTT. It translates to CSVAQGVSAGELFF.

This clonotype was counted many times. The V gene is TRBV7-9, the J gene TRBJ2-7; a weak D match, TRBD1 (6 bases). CDR3 length: 15 residues. Trimming cost V 1 base and J 4 bases, with 14 bases left between them. Germline V CDR1 and CDR2: SEHNR, FQNEAQ (reference sequence). CDR3 sequence reads: CASSLVPGTNYEQYF. DNA of the CDR3: TGTGCCAGCAGCTTAGTCCCCGGGACAAATTACGAGCAGTACTTC.

V usage is TRBV15 and J usage is TRBJ1-3; possibly TRBD1 for D (6 bases). Trimming took 2 bases from V and 4 from J, leaving 12 bases between them. In germline, CDR1 is LNHNV, CDR2 YYDKDF (reference sequence). The CDR3 covers 15 residues. In nucleotides, the CDR3 is TGTGCCACCAGCAGACAAATGGGGGCAGGAAACACCATATATTTT. Translation gives CATSRQMGAGNTIYF. Combining the CDR3 with reference TRBV15 and TRBJ1-3 gives the whole variable domain DAMVIQNPRYQVTQFGKPVTLSCSQTLNHNVMYWYQQKSSQAPKLLFHYYDKDFNNEADTPDNFQSRRPNTSFCFLDIRSPGLGDTAMYLCATSRQMGAGNTIYFGEGSWLTVV.

The J gene is TRBJ2-7, the V gene TRBV6-1, with D hard to call. The CDR3 totals 13 residues. Per germline, CDR1 MNHNS and CDR2 SASEGT. The ends were cut back, 6 bases at V and 3 bases at J, with 12 bases in the middle. Here the CDR3 reads CASSIGFVYEQYF. The CDR3 coding sequence is TGTGCCAGCAGCATCGGGTTCGTCTACGAGCAGTACTTC.

This chain links TRBV24-1 with TRBJ1-3; TRBD1 matches 7 bases. CDR1 is KGHDR, CDR2 SFDVKD, per germline. With 2 bases clipped from V and 2 bases from J, the junction kept 2 bases outside the gene matches. The CDR3 is made up of 15 amino acids. In DNA form, the CDR3 reads TGTGCCACCAGTGATTCTAGGGGGCCTGGAAACACCATATATTTT. It translates to CATSDSRGPGNTIYF.

This clonotype was observed a few times. This sequence may be a read error, since a much larger clone differs from it by one base. V is TRBV15 and J is TRBJ1-1; D is possibly TRBD1 (6 bases). The germline CDR1 and CDR2 sequences are LNHNV and YYDKDF (reference sequence). This CDR3 contains 16 residues. The CDR3 DNA follows: TGTGTCACCAGCAGAGAAAGACAGGCAGCGGGTACTGAAGCTTTCTTT. It encodes CVTSRERQAAGTEAFF.

This clonotype was picked up many times. The gene calls are TRBV28 and TRBJ2-7; possibly TRBD2 for D (6 bases). The germline CDR1 and CDR2 sequences are MDHEN and SYDVKM. V lost 7 bases and J 6 bases, leaving 10 bases between the germline ends. The CDR3 is 11 residues long. The DNA of the CDR3 is TGTGCCAGCACAGGAGGGACCGAGCAGTACTTC. Amino acid sequence: CASTGGTEQYF.

This sequence joins TRBV6-1 and TRBJ2-7; D is unclear. CDR1 and CDR2 from the germline V gene are MNHNS and SASEGT. V gave up 4 bases and J gave up 2 bases, with 9 bases separating them. This CDR3 is 13 amino acids long. CDR3 nucleotides: TGTGCCAGCAGTGGTCTCATACCCTACGAGCAGTACTTC. Its protein product is CASSGLIPYEQYF.

This clonotype has a handful of counts. The chain employs TRBV20-1 and TRBJ2-5, with 12 bases lining up with TRBD2. Germline V gives CDR1 DFQATT, CDR2 SNEGSKA (reference sequence). This CDR3 is built from 14 residues. With 6 bases clipped from V and 5 bases from J, the junction kept 7 bases outside the gene matches. The CDR3 DNA sequence: TGCAGTGCCTCCTCCCTAGCGGGAGGGGAGACCCAGTACTTC. Amino acids: CSASSLAGGETQYF.

The CDR3 nucleotides read TGTGCCAGCACCCGATCGATAGCGGGAGGAGAGACCCAGTACTTC. The encoded protein is CASTRSIAGGETQYF. The chain is built from TRBV6-2 or TRBV6-3 and TRBJ2-5; TRBD2 agrees at 10 bases. The trim removed 7 bases at V and 4 bases at J, leaving 9 bases unmatched. The CDR3 is made up of 15 amino acids. The germline V gene has CDR1 MNHEY and CDR2 SVGEGT.

This clonotype came up many times. J is TRBJ2-7 and V is TRBV27; 8 bases align to TRBD2. V lost 5 bases and J lost 5; bases outside the gene matches: 17. CDR1 MNHEY and CDR2 SMNVEV come from the germline V gene (reference sequence). The CDR3 totals 17 residues. The CDR3 DNA reads TGTGCCAGCAGTCCAATCCCGCAAGCGGGAGTGTTTCACGAGCAGTACTTC. Protein sequence: CASSPIPQAGVFHEQYF.

This clonotype has a count of ten or more. Here the CDR3 DNA reads TGTGCCAGCAGCTTAAACGCCCCGGGCAATCAGCCCCAGCATTTT. Its protein product is CASSLNAPGNQPQHF. The V gene is TRBV7-9, the J gene TRBJ1-5; D uncertain. CDR1 is SEHNR, CDR2 FQNEAQ, per germline (reference sequence). CDR3 length: 15 amino acids. The V end lost 2 bases, the J end lost 2 bases, and 10 bases lay between the germline ends.

This clonotype was recorded at least ten times. The chain uses TRBV20-1 and TRBJ2-7; 11 bases match TRBD2. V dropped 6 bases and J dropped 5; count of bases not matched to a gene: 9. Germline V gives CDR1 DFQATT, CDR2 SNEGSKA (reference sequence). The CDR3 contains 14 residues. CDR3 region: CSASSGREWNEQYF. In DNA form, the CDR3 reads TGCAGTGCGAGTAGCGGGAGGGAATGGAACGAGCAGTACTTC.

This clonotype was found a few times. This chain uses TRBV28 with TRBJ1-2, with TRBD1 as a possible D gene (6 bases). Germline V gene data show CDR1 as MDHEN and CDR2 as SYDVKM. V lost 5 bases and J lost 8, with 24 bases in between. The CDR3 has 16 residues. The CDR3 region has the DNA TGTGCCAGCAGTGCGACGTTTGGGCAGGGGCAGGGAGGCTACACCTTC. The encoded protein is CASSATFGQGQGGYTF.

In this sample, this clonotype turned up many times. The V call is TRBV20-1, the J call TRBJ2-7, with TRBD2 matching over 8 bases. The CDR3 runs 14 residues. Germline V gene sequence: CDR1 DFQATT, CDR2 SNEGSKA (reference sequence). J lost 4 bases, V lost 4 bases, and 9 bases had no gene match. The CDR3 spells CSANPSGLKYEQYF. CDR3 nucleotide sequence: TGCAGTGCTAACCCTAGCGGGTTGAAGTACGAGCAGTACTTC.

This clonotype was counted many times. The chain carries TRBV10-3 and TRBJ1-2; D is ambiguous. The germline V and J ends were trimmed by 3 bases and 8 bases, with 10 bases remaining between them. The CDR3 is 12 residues long. In germline, CDR1 is ENHRY, CDR2 SYGVKD. DNA of the CDR3: TGTGCCATCAGTGATTTCGGCGGCGGCTACACCTTC. It yields the protein CAISDFGGGYTF.